These T cell receptor beta chains were read from a single sample in a study of T cell repertoires in cytomegalovirus infection. These TCRs' antigens remain unknown. MiXCR, run by TCRdb on the reads, gives a single entry per CDR3 protein. The sample includes around 750,000 distinct CDR3 sequences, roughly 33% seen only once; the top ten take 9.5% to 15%. The sequences come from cultured CD8+ T cells from PBMCs, collected from culture after CMV antigen stimulation. The receptors shown here come from a human donor in good health (CMV status not recorded). Some clones in this sample may be carry-over from other donors' samples. CDR3s include the opening cysteine and the closing phenylalanine or tryptophan.

V gene	J gene	CDR3 protein
TRBV7-9	TRBJ1-1	CASRVRVGEAFF
TRBV27	TRBJ2-7	CASSLADRRIYEQYF
TRBV29-1	TRBJ1-2	CSVEDLTWYYGYTF
TRBV28	TRBJ2-3	CASSLDSPSTDTQYF
TRBV7-6	TRBJ1-5	CASSPDNSNQPQHF
TRBV27	TRBJ2-7	CASRGFESDYEQYF
TRBV27	TRBJ2-1	CASSSLRTGFHDNEQFF
TRBV7-9	TRBJ1-6	CASSGADPSLLHF
TRBV10-2	TRBJ1-1	CASSQRQGPTEAFF
TRBV19	TRBJ1-1	CASIGISLNTEAFF
TRBV15	TRBJ1-1	CATSKEGTNTEAFF
TRBV6-6	TRBJ2-1	CASSYDGTGEVRRNEQFF
TRBV9	TRBJ2-1	CASSVVISGGLNEQFF
TRBV7-4	TRBJ2-1	CASSTTPGQGELEQFF
TRBV20-1	TRBJ1-2	CSARSVEAVIYGYTF
TRBV27	TRBJ2-1	CASSFPRQGMNEQFF
TRBV7-8	TRBJ2-1	CASSSGQGYPLNEQFF
TRBV6-2/TRBV6-3	TRBJ1-6	CASSRTDATYNSPLHF
TRBV29-1	TRBJ2-1	CSAGTSGYNEQFF
TRBV11-2	TRBJ2-5	CASSFGGAKETQYF
TRBV29-1	TRBJ1-2	CSVARGIGYGYTF
TRBV25-1	TRBJ2-1	CASSEFPGSYNEQFF
TRBV2	TRBJ1-1	CATPEAFF
TRBV6-1	TRBJ2-1	CASSEPPDSNYNEQFF
TRBV19	TRBJ1-1	CASSIGGRATEAFF
TRBV7-8	TRBJ2-1	CASSLRTGSDEQFF
TRBV29-1	TRBJ1-1	CSVAPYEAFF
TRBV7-9	TRBJ2-3	CASSLGTSGAGYTDTQYF
TRBV6-6	TRBJ1-5	CATRLAAYSNQPQHF
TRBV7-8	TRBJ2-7	CASSFGTSVSYEQYF
TRBV27	TRBJ1-1	CASSFTTGYTEAFF
TRBV7-2	TRBJ1-1	CASSLAGEGMNTEAFF
TRBV28	TRBJ1-2	CASSSEWDGYTF
TRBV7-6	TRBJ1-2	CASSPGYQIGYTF
TRBV6-5	TRBJ2-7	CASSYSAASSYEQYF
TRBV20-1	TRBJ1-2	CSARGGGRDHFGYTF
TRBV6-6	TRBJ1-5	CASSGGQGLYSNQPQHF
TRBV6-5	TRBJ1-1	CASSSRMLMNTEAFF
TRBV4-3	TRBJ2-3	CASSPDLAGSTDTQYF
TRBV7-2	TRBJ2-3	CASSPLTSGKDTQYF
TRBV3-1	TRBJ1-1	CASSRARSNTEAFF
TRBV7-9	TRBJ2-1	CASSVPGLAETSYNEQFF